This section outlines one TCR beta chain sequence together with its context. Its antigen is still unknown. The entry originates in a study of shared clonotypes between healthy human individuals. Produced via immunoSEQ multiplex PCR; TCRdb's table is partial and in-frame only. Among 550,000 to 600,000 clones listed, roughly 79% were seen once. Deletions cut 6 bases from V and 7 bases from J, with 12 bases between. Germline lookup yields CDR1 MDHEN and CDR2 SYDVKM. The CDR3 totals 12 residues. General study points: The sole specimen, blood, was sampled, and tissue repertoires likely differ.

The rearrangement uses TRBV28 and TRBJ1-2; D gene ambiguous. The receptor's source is a middle-aged woman in good health. Some clones in this sample may be carry-over from other donors' samples. Sequencing used PBMCs. The CDR3: CASSPLISGYTF. The CDR3 DNA reads TGTGCCAGCAGCCCCCTTATTAGTGGCTACACCTTC.